This TCR beta chain was obtained from a study of T cells in Graves' hyperthyroidism and ophthalmopathy. Study-level findings and limits: Blood also held most thyroid clonotypes expanded beyond 0.001.

As to this clonotype: Its antigen is as yet unknown.

The CDR3 is made up of 18 amino acids. Germline CDR1 and CDR2: MNHNS and SASEGT. The ends lost 5 bases at V and 0 bases at J; junction bases unmatched: 8. Stable Graves' hyperthyroidism meant no ophthalmopathy progression within 18 months. Regions amplified from RNA transcripts were the TCR beta CDR3 regions. Researchers ran a first-round RT-PCR on the TCR CDR3 using the HTBI primer set. TCRdb passed the multiplex PCR reads through MiXCR, listing each CDR3 protein once. The profile shows roughly 49,000 distinct CDR3 sequences, 45% to 65% of them singletons. The origin of this receptor is a man aged 18-30 years with Graves' hyperthyroidism. The chain joins TRBV6-1 to TRBJ2-3, with 13 positions matching TRBD2. Sequences were obtained from peripheral blood or thyroid tissue (not recorded which). CDR3 sequence reads: CASSRTSGSHFSTDTQYF. The CDR3 nucleotides read TGTGCCAGCAGTAGGACTAGCGGGAGCCACTTTAGCACAGATACGCAGTATTTT.